This T cell receptor beta chain was observed in a study of cytomegalovirus exposure and HLA in healthy donors. To note about this clone: Its antigen is not known.

This CDR3 region has 15 residues. Germline CDR1 and CDR2: SGHTA and FQGNSA. Between the trimmed V and J ends, which lost 1 base and 1 base, there was a span of 11 bases. Study findings and constraints: Association of a missense DCLRE1C variant with TCR beta V- and J-gene trimming was reported in a later analysis. A few of the chains that were CMV-associated were confirmed in vitro to be specific for CMV antigens. The authors enumerated over 150 TCR beta chains as linked to cytomegalovirus.

PCR primers comprised 60 Vbeta and 13 Jbeta primers. The data were produced by immunoSEQ multiplex PCR, yet TCRdb's version contains in-frame clones alone and is incomplete. The sample lists roughly 130,000 clones; about 76% were seen once. Sample: PBMCs. The chain is built from TRBV7-2 and TRBJ2-7; tentatively, D is TRBD2 (5 bases). The TCR was taken from a man in his late teens or twenties in good health and CMV-seronegative. CDR3 residues: CASSLESGISYEQYF. The CDR3 DNA follows: TGTGCCAGCAGCTTAGAATCCGGGATTTCCTACGAGCAGTACTTC.